This TCR beta chain emerged from a study of blood T cell repertoires in COVID-19. Study-wide context: Acute-phase and convalescent COVID-19 samples originated in the United States, Italy and Spain.

From germline, CDR1 is SQVTM and CDR2 ANQGSEA. V dropped 6 bases and J dropped 5; count of bases not matched to a gene: 7. The length of the CDR3 is 13 residues. This clone was seen a handful of times. Assay used: immunoSEQ multiplex PCR; TCRdb lists only in-frame clones, some missing. The sample lists about 200,000 clones; about three quarters were seen once. Sequenced: peripheral blood. This TCR came from an elderly woman with active or convalescent COVID-19. The V gene is TRBV29-1, the J gene TRBJ2-5; TRBD1 agrees at 9 bases. The CDR3 sequence: CSVWTGDGETQYF. The CDR3 DNA reads as TGCAGCGTATGGACAGGGGATGGGGAGACCCAGTACTTC.